Each of the 9 T cell receptor beta chains below was sequenced from the same sample in a study of T cells in tuberculosis. Time point reported: new active TB diagnosis, blood taken before or within 7 days of starting treatment. Clones were sequenced by immunoSEQ multiplex PCR, and TCRdb holds only the in-frame ones, with some missing. The top ten hold 7% of the sample, which has 25,000 to 35,000 clones, around 90% seen once. Specimen: PBMCs, collected at tuberculosis diagnosis. The source of these receptors is an adult with tuberculosis. Some clones in this sample may be carry-over from other donors' samples.

The chain carries TRBV18 and TRBJ2-1, with 9 nucleotides matching TRBD2. Germline CDR1 KGHSH, CDR2 LQKENI. This CDR3 has 17 amino acids. With V trimmed by 0 bases and J by 5 bases, 8 bases remained unmatched. The CDR3 nucleotides read TGTGCCAGCTCACCACCGTCGCTAGCGGGGACACACAATGAGCAGTTCTTC. This translates into CASSPPSLAGTHNEQFF.

The CDR3 sequence: CASSSRQGTGYGYTF. The CDR3, as DNA: TGTGCCAGCAGCTCCCGACAGGGTACGGGCTATGGCTACACCTTC. V usage is TRBV11-2 and J usage is TRBJ1-2; TRBD1 agrees at 7 bases. The CDR3 consists of 15 residues. The V gene's germline CDR1 is SGHAT and CDR2 FQNNGV. Trimming cost V 4 bases and J 4 bases; bases outside gene matches: 9.

V gene TRBV5-1 combines with J gene TRBJ1-4; 8 positions match TRBD1. The CDR3 sequence is 14 residues long. The V gene end was trimmed by 6 bases and the J gene end by 5 bases; junction bases not matched to a gene: 6. Germline loops: CDR1 SGHRS, CDR2 YFSETQ. The CDR3 loop reads CASKVGTGNEKLFF. CDR3 coding DNA: TGCGCCAGCAAGGTGGGGACAGGCAATGAAAAACTGTTTTTT.

The chain is built from TRBV5-1 and TRBJ1-6, with a tentative D call TRBD1 (6 bases). Trimming stripped 0 bases from V and 8 bases from J, with 9 bases between. Germline CDR1 is SGHRS and CDR2 is YFSETQ. The CDR3 runs 14 residues. Here the CDR3 reads CASSLDREDSPLHF. The DNA for the CDR3 is TGCGCCAGCAGCTTGGACAGGGAAGATTCACCCCTCCACTTT. Combining the CDR3 with reference TRBV5-1 and TRBJ1-6 gives the whole variable domain KAGVTQTPRYLIKTRGQQVTLSCSPISGHRSVSWYQQTPGQGLQFLFEYFSETQRNKGNFPGRFSGRQFSNSRSEMNVSTLELGDSALYLCASSLDREDSPLHFGNGTRLTVT.

This clone was counted once. The chain joins TRBV30 to TRBJ2-1, with 11 bases matching TRBD1. The germline V gene has CDR1 GTSNPN and CDR2 SVGIG (reference sequence). The CDR3 length is 13 residues. V lost 5 bases and J lost 10; bases outside the gene matches: 7. In DNA form, the CDR3 reads TGTGCCTGGTGCACCGGGACAGGGGGAGAGCAGTTCTTC. It is translated as CAWCTGTGGEQFF.

This chain links TRBV7-2 with TRBJ2-7; D not resolved. The CDR3 is 14 residues long. Trimming took 1 base from V and 0 from J, leaving 7 bases between them. The germline V gene has CDR1 SGHTA and CDR2 FQGNSA. The CDR3 sequence: CASSLGFSSYEQYF. The DNA of the CDR3 is TGTGCCAGCAGCTTAGGTTTTAGCTCCTACGAGCAGTACTTC. Combining the CDR3 with reference TRBV7-2 and TRBJ2-7 gives the whole variable domain GAGVSQSPSNKVTEKGKDVELRCDPISGHTALYWYRQSLGQGLEFLIYFQGNSAPDKSGLPSDRFSAERTGGSVSTLTIQRTQQEDSAVYLCASSLGFSSYEQYFGPGTRLTVT.

The chain couples TRBV7-7 to TRBJ2-2; 8 bases are a match to TRBD2. Germline lookup yields CDR1 SSHAT and CDR2 FNYEAQ (reference sequence). Trimming cost V 8 bases and J 4 bases; bases outside gene matches: 3. CDR3 size: 13 residues. The CDR3 loop reads CASGLASTGELFF. The CDR3 nucleotides are TGTGCCAGCGGACTAGCCTCCACCGGGGAGCTGTTTTTT.

The chain links TRBV2 to TRBJ2-3; 13 bases are shared with TRBD2. The junction had 8 bases not matched to a gene; V was cut back by 6 bases and J by 5 bases. Germline V lookup: CDR1 SNHLY, CDR2 FYNNEI. The CDR3 is 16 residues long. The CDR3 spells CASSQRTSGGKDTQYF. The CDR3 DNA reads TGTGCCAGCAGCCAACGGACTAGCGGGGGTAAAGATACGCAGTATTTT.

The chain couples TRBV9 to TRBJ2-3; 7 bases match TRBD2. CDR1 SGDLS and CDR2 YYNGEE come from the germline V gene. The CDR3 contains 16 residues. The V gene end was trimmed by 0 bases and the J gene end by 5 bases; junction bases not matched to a gene: 9. CDR3 region: CASSVGGGPLGDTQYF. CDR3 coding DNA: TGTGCCAGCAGCGTAGGCGGGGGACCCCTCGGAGATACGCAGTATTTT.